This T cell receptor beta chain stems from a study of blood T cell repertoires in COVID-19. Turning to the study itself: Sites in the United States, Italy and Spain provided acute and convalescent COVID-19 samples.

Measured with immunoSEQ multiplex PCR; TCRdb has only the in-frame clones, and not every one. The sample lists about 73,000 clones; approximately 88% were seen once. The table lists this clone with a count of one. The sequence was obtained from a man older than 75 with active or convalescent COVID-19. The specimen sequenced was peripheral blood.

Here the CDR3 DNA reads TGTGCCAGCAGACAGACAGGGGTGGGCGAGCAGTACTTC. Amino acid sequence: CASRQTGVGEQYF. The rearrangement uses TRBV6-6 and TRBJ2-7; 8 bases are shared with TRBD1. The J segment lost 6 bases and the V segment lost 6 bases, leaving 7 bases of the junction unmatched. This CDR3 spans 13 amino acids. CDR1 MNHNY and CDR2 SVGAGI come from the germline V gene (reference sequence).